The source of this TCR beta chain is a study of T-cell memory formation after mild COVID-19. The overall study: Largely, TCR clusters stayed within a single donor. Notes on the study in general: Second-wave clones that peaked on day 37 lacked confirmed SARS-CoV-2 specificity. A second wave expanding day 15 to 37 was CD4+-biased; contracting clones were balanced.

Notes on this clonotype: Antigen: not known.

From 5'RACE with constant-segment primers came TCR alpha and TCR beta cDNA libraries that carried sample barcodes and UMIs. One entry per CDR3 protein, called by TCRdb with MiXCR from the 5' RACE reads. The sample contains about 430,000 distinct CDR3 sequences, approximately 24% of which appear only once. V shed 4 bases, J shed 5 bases, and the junction held 10 bases outside the gene matches. From germline, CDR1 is SGHVS and CDR2 FQNEAQ. The CDR3 covers 17 residues. The sample comprised PBMCs or a T cell subset sorted from them (not recorded which). This chain connects TRBV7-8 to TRBJ2-3; 12 bases map to TRBD2. The TCR was taken from an adult woman who had mild COVID-19 (a few samples of this study predate the infection). Cell type and time point are not known. This chain's CDR3 is CASSSWTSGKSQDTQYF. DNA of the CDR3: TGTGCCAGCAGCTCCTGGACTAGCGGGAAGTCCCAAGATACGCAGTATTTT. Full variable domain (rest looked up from reference TRBV7-8 and TRBJ2-3): GAGVSQSPRYKVAKRGQDVALRCDPISGHVSLFWYQQALGQGPEFLTYFQNEAQLDKSGLPSDRFFAERPEGSVSTLKIQRTQQEDSAVYLCASSSWTSGKSQDTQYFGPGTRLTVL.